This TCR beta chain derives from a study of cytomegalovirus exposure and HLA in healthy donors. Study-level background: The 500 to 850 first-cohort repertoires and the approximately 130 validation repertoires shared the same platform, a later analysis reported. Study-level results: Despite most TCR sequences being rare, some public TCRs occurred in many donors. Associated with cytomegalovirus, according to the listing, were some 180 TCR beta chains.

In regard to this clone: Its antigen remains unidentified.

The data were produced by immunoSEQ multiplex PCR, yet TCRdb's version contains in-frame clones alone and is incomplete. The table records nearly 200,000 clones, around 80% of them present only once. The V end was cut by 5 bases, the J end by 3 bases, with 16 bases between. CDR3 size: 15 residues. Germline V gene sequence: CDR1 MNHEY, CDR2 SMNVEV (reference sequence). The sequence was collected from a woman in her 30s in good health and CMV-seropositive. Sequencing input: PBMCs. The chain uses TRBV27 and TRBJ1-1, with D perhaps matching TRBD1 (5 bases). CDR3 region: CASSAPQGDHTEAFF. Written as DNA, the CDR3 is TGTGCCAGCAGTGCCCCGCAGGGTGATCACACTGAAGCTTTCTTT.